This TCR beta chain appears in the sequencing data of a study of CD8+CD57+ T cells in acquired aplastic anemia. Study-wide background: Sorting CD4+ and CD8+ cells gave DNA averaging approximately 2.9 ug.

Genomic DNA provided the template from which TCR beta VDJ and CDR3 profiles were obtained. MiXCR, run by TCRdb on the reads, gives a single entry per CDR3 protein. This sample has nearly 60,000 distinct CDR3 sequences, with around 57% found just once. Patients who underwent sequencing had shown CD8+CD57+ cell expansion by flow cytometry. Every patient presented with severe acquired aplastic anemia. This clonotype was found a few times. Its antigen is currently unknown. Per the germline V gene, CDR1 is SGHAT and CDR2 is FQNNGV. This CDR3 spans 15 amino acids. Between the trimmed V and J ends, which lost 0 bases and 7 bases, there was a span of 14 bases. The study's findings and limits: Levels of CD8+ Simpson's diversity were not significantly distinct in patients versus controls. Patients and controls shared just under 30 CD8+ CDR3 sequences.

The chain joins TRBV11-2 to TRBJ2-3; TRBD1 is a possible D gene (5 bases). This receptor was obtained from a human donor with aplastic anemia. The material sequenced was sorted CD4+, CD8+, or CD8+CD57+ T cells (not recorded which) from PBMCs. The CDR3 is CASSLEAGKTHTQYF. DNA for the CDR3: TGTGCCAGCAGCTTAGAGGCAGGGAAGACCCATACGCAGTATTTT.